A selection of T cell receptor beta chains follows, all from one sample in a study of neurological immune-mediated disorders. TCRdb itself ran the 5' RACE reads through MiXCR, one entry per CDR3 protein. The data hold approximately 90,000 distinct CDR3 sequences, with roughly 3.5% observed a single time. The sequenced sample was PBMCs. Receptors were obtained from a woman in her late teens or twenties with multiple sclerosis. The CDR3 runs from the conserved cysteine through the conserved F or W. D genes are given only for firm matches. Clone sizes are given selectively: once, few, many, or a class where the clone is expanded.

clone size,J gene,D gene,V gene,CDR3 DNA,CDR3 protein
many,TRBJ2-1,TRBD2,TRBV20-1,TGCAGTGTTATGGGGACTAGCGGGAGTAATGAGCAGTTCTTC,CSVMGTSGSNEQFF
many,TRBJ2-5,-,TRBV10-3,TGTGCCGTACAGGACCTAAGGGAGACCCAGTACTTC,CAVQDLRETQYF
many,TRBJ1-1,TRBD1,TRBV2,TGTGCCAGCAGACCCTTCACAGGGGGCATAGGGAACACTGAAGCTTTCTTT,CASRPFTGGIGNTEAFF
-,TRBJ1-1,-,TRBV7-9,TGTGCCAGCAGCTCACTCAGGGACTGGACGAACACTGAAGCTTTCTTT,CASSSLRDWTNTEAFF
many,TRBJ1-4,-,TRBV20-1,TGCAGTGCTGGGGGGGGGCCCGACGCTCTGTTTTTT,CSAGGGPDALFF
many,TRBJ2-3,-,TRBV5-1,TGCGCCAGCAGCTTATATGGGGGCGCAGATACGCAGTATTTT,CASSLYGGADTQYF
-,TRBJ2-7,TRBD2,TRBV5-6,TGTGCCAGCAGCCGAGGGGACGGGGGGGCTTACGAGCAGTACTTC,CASSRGDGGAYEQYF
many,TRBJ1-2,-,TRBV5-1,TGCGCCAGCAGAAATCTCCAGGGGTTTGATGGCTACACCTTC,CASRNLQGFDGYTF
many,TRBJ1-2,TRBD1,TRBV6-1,TGTGCCAGCAGCGCCCAGACAGGGTCGATCTATGGCTACACCTTC,CASSAQTGSIYGYTF
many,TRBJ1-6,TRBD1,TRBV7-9,TGTGCCAGCAGCCCCCCGCCGGGACAGACGAGCTCCTATAATTCACCCCTCCACTTT,CASSPPPGQTSSYNSPLHF
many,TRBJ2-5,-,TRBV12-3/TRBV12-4,TGTGCCAGCAGTCCACACCAGGGAAAGGAAGAGACCCAGTACTTC,CASSPHQGKEETQYF
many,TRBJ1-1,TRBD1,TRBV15,TGTGCCACCAGCATAGGACAGGACGGGAACACTGAAGCTTTCTTT,CATSIGQDGNTEAFF
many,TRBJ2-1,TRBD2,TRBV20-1,TGCAGTGCTGTCCAGCGGGACCCATACAATGAGCAGTTCTTC,CSAVQRDPYNEQFF
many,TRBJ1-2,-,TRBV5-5,TGTGCCAGCAGCTTGGCTGGACCACTCTATGGCTACACCTTC,CASSLAGPLYGYTF
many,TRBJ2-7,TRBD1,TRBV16,TGTGCCAGCACCCAAGGACAGGTGACCTACGAGCAGTACTTC,CASTQGQVTYEQYF
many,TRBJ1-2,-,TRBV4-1,TGCGCCAGCAGCCAAGAGGCAGTCTATGGCTACACCTTC,CASSQEAVYGYTF